This T cell receptor (beta chain) was documented in a study of CXCR3-negative and CXCR3-positive naive CD8 T cells. Germline V gene data show CDR1 as SGHVS and CDR2 as FNYEAQ. The CDR3 loop spans 12 amino acids. Broader study findings: Cryopreservation partially lowered CXCR3 expression, so most assays used fresh PBMCs. Memory CD8+ cells showed much lower diversity, while both naive subsets displayed comparably high diversity. No difference in surface CD5 was seen between naive subsets, and TCR strength was inferred from TRB CDR3 properties. CXCR3-positive naive cells carried more hydrophobic TRB CDR3s than CXCR3-negative ones.

Some 300,000 cells per CD8+ T cell subset were flow-sorted in triplicate. UMI-labeled 5' RACE yielded the TRB cDNA libraries. TCRdb re-called the 5' RACE reads; one entry per CDR3 protein, DNA not given. This sample contains some 99,000 distinct CDR3 sequences. Comment on this clonotype: Its antigen is undetermined.

The sample was naive CXCR3+ CD8+ T cells from blood. As to subset: CD45RO-CCR7+CD27+CD95- naive CD8+ T cells expressing CXCR3 (TNR3+). The gene calls are TRBV7-6 and TRBJ2-3. The receptor comes from a human donor in good health. Some clones in this sample may be carry-over from other donors' samples. The CDR3 loop is CASSLNGVTQYF.